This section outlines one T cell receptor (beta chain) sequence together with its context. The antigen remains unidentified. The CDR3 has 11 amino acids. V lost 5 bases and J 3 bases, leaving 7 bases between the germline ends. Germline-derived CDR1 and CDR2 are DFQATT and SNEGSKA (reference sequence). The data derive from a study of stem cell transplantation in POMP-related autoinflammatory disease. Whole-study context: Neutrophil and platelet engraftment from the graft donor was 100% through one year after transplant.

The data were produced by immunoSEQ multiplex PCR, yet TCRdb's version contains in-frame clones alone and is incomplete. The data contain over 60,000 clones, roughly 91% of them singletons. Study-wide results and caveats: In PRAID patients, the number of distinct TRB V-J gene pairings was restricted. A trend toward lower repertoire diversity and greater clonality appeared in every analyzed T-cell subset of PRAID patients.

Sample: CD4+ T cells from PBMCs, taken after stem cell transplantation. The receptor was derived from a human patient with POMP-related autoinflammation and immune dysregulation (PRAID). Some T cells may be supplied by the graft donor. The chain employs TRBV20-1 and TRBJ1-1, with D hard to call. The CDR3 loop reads CSASEYTEAFF. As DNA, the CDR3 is TGCAGTGCTTCAGAGTACACTGAAGCTTTCTTT.